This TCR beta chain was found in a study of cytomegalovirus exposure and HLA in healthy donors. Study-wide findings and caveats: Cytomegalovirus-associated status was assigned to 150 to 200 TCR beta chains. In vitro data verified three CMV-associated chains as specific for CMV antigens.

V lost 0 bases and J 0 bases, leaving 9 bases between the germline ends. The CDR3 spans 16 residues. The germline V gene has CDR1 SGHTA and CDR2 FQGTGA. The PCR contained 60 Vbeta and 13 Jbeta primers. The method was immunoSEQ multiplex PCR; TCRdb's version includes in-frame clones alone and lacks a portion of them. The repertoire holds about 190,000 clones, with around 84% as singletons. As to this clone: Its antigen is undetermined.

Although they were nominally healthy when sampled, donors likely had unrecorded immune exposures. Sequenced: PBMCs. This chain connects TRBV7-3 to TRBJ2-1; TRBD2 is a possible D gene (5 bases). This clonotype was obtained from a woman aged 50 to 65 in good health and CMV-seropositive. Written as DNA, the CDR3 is TGTGCCAGCAGCTTAACCGCGGGCGGCTCCTACAATGAGCAGTTCTTC. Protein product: CASSLTAGGSYNEQFF.